This TCR beta chain was retrieved from a study of blood T cell repertoires in COVID-19. On the study more broadly: COVID-19 samples collected from the United States, Italy and Spain covered acute and convalescent phases. From T cells, B-cell-depleted T cells, or PBMCs came the material, which was cDNA or gDNA.

In the authors' methods: Cell counts per sample came from amplifying reference gene primers. Measured with immunoSEQ multiplex PCR; TCRdb has only the in-frame clones, and not every one. The V and J calls and clone size were taken over from that table, and D and trimming were inferred from the DNA. The data show about 180,000 clones, around 83% seen once. The CDR3 is 16 residues long. CDR1 and CDR2 (germline): KGHSH, LQKENI. The ends were cut back, 2 bases at V and 2 bases at J, with 13 bases in the middle. The material sequenced was peripheral blood. The chain combines TRBV18 with TRBJ2-1; D may be TRBD2 (5 bases). This clonotype was obtained from an older woman with COVID-19, enrolled during active disease. As DNA, the CDR3 is TGTGCCAGCTCACCAATCTCCAGCGGTACCTACAATGAGCAGTTCTTC. Its protein product is CASSPISSGTYNEQFF.